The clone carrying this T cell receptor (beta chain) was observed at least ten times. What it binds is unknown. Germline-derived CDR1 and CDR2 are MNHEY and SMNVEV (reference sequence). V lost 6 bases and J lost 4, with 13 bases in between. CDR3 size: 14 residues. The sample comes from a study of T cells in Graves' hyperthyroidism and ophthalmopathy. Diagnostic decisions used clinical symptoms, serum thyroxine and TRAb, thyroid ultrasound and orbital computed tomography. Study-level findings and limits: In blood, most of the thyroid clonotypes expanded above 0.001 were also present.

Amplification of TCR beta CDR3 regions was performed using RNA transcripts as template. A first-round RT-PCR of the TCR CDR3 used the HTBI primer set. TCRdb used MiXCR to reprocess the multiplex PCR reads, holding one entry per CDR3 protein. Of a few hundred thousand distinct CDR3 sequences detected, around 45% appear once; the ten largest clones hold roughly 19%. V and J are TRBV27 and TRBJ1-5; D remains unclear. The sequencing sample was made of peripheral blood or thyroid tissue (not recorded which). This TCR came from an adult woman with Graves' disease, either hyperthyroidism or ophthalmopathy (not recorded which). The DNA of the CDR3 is TGTGCCAGCAGATCGAATCTAGTAAATCAGCCCCAGCATTTT. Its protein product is CASRSNLVNQPQHF.